Shown below are 5 T cell receptor beta chains from a single sample sequenced in a study of T cells in Graves' hyperthyroidism and ophthalmopathy. RNA transcripts provided the source from which TCR beta CDR3 regions were amplified. The TCR CDR3 was amplified in a first-round RT-PCR using the HTBI primer set. TCRdb reanalysed the multiplex PCR reads using MiXCR and keeps one entry per CDR3 protein. Here the sample spans fewer than 400,000 distinct CDR3 sequences, more than 15% being singletons. Sequencing was carried out using blood. These receptors all come from a woman aged 18 to 35 with Graves' hyperthyroidism that later progressed to Graves' ophthalmopathy.

The J gene is TRBJ2-1, the V gene TRBV4-2; 7 bases map to TRBD2. Germline trimming cut 4 bases from V and 1 base from J; bases unmatched to any gene: 7. The CDR3 is made up of 16 amino acids. In germline, CDR1 is LGHNA, CDR2 YNFKEQ. Here the CDR3 reads CASSRGGSGSYNEQFF. The DNA of the CDR3 is TGTGCCAGCAGCCGCGGGGGTAGCGGGTCCTACAATGAGCAGTTCTTC.

With regard to this clonotype: A much larger clone is a single base away; this may be a read error. The chain has TRBV6-5 and TRBJ2-1, with 8 bases that match TRBD1. CDR3 length equals 16 residues. Germline V CDR1 and CDR2: MNHEY, SVGAGI. CDR3 loop: CASNYRDRTTYNEQFF. Here the CDR3 DNA reads TGTGCCAGCAATTACCGGGACAGGACAACCTACAATGAGCAGTTCTTC.

This clonotype came up many times. The rearrangement uses TRBV10-2 and TRBJ2-7, with D unresolved. V lost 4 bases, J lost 3 bases, and 10 bases lay in between. This CDR3 contains 13 residues. Germline V lookup: CDR1 WSHSY, CDR2 SAAADI. CDR3 protein: CASSAARYYEQYF. CDR3 coding DNA: TGCGCCAGCAGTGCCGCCCGCTACTACGAGCAGTACTTC.

This clonotype was detected many times. The chain links TRBV7-9 to TRBJ2-1; 10 bases align to TRBD2. V lost 8 bases and J lost 8; bases outside the gene matches: 9. The CDR3 runs 14 residues. Germline CDR1 is SEHNR and CDR2 is FQNEAQ (reference sequence). The CDR3 reads CASRTSGTGDEQFF. CDR3 nucleotide sequence: TGTGCCAGCCGGACTAGCGGTACAGGGGATGAGCAGTTCTTC.

This clonotype showed up just a few times. The V gene is TRBV5-1, the J gene TRBJ2-7; D gene uncertain. Germline CDR1 reads SGHRS; CDR2 reads YFSETQ. The V end was cut by 5 bases, the J end by 4 bases, with 22 bases between. The length of the CDR3 is 16 residues. CDR3 coding DNA: TGCGCCAGCAGAGATATCCACGGAAGTGCCCAATACGAGCAGTACTTC. Translated: CASRDIHGSAQYEQYF.